A single sample gave rise to the 15 T cell receptor beta chains below, sequenced in a study of neurological immune-mediated disorders. TCRdb redid the calling of the 5' RACE reads with MiXCR, one entry per CDR3 protein. The profile shows around 16,000 distinct CDR3 sequences, roughly 9% of them singletons. What was sequenced was CD8+ T cells from blood. All receptors come from a man in his forties or fifties in good health.

This clonotype appeared many times. V and J are TRBV27 and TRBJ2-7; D unresolved. The germline CDR1 and CDR2 sequences are MNHEY and SMNVEV (reference sequence). Trimming took off 4 bases at V and 8 bases at J, with 18 bases between the two ends. CDR3 length: 14 residues. The CDR3 DNA follows: TGTGCCAGCAGTTCCTTAGGACCTTATTCTCAGCAGTACTTC. Amino acid sequence: CASSSLGPYSQQYF.

Many counts were recorded for this clonotype. The V gene is TRBV6-2 or TRBV6-3, the J gene TRBJ2-7, with D perhaps TRBD2 (5 bases). The germline V gene encodes CDR1 MNHEY and CDR2 SVGEGT. The CDR3 has 13 amino acids. Trimming shortened V by 3 bases and J by 3 bases, and 9 bases separated the two germline ends. The CDR3 reads CASSYRLFYEQYF. CDR3 sequence (DNA): TGTGCCAGCAGTTATCGACTATTCTACGAGCAGTACTTC.

The chain carries TRBV4-3 and TRBJ2-5, with 8 bases aligning to TRBD2. The CDR3 is made up of 16 amino acids. Germline values: CDR1 LGHNA, CDR2 YSLEER. The J segment lost 2 bases and the V segment lost 8 bases, leaving 13 bases of the junction unmatched. CDR3 residues: CASQAVSAGEQETQYF. As DNA, the CDR3 is TGCGCCAGCCAAGCCGTTTCAGCGGGAGAACAAGAGACCCAGTACTTC.

The V gene is TRBV7-8, the J gene TRBJ2-3, with TRBD1 as a possible D gene (6 bases). The CDR3 is 17 amino acids. Looked up from germline, CDR1 is SGHVS and CDR2 is FQNEAQ. Trimming removed 3 bases at V and 0 bases at J, with 16 bases between. The CDR3 sequence is CASSFSSAGTSTDTQYF. CDR3 bases: TGTGCCAGCAGCTTTTCCTCCGCCGGGACAAGCACAGATACGCAGTATTTT.

This clonotype was recorded many times. The chain is built from TRBV4-3 and TRBJ2-7, with D uncertain. Trimming took 0 bases from V and 0 from J, leaving 9 bases between them. CDR3 length: 15 amino acids. The germline CDR1 and CDR2 sequences are LGHNA and YSLEER. The CDR3 region has the DNA TGCGCCAGCAGCCAAGATCGAGTCAGCTCCTACGAGCAGTACTTC. Its protein product is CASSQDRVSSYEQYF.

This clonotype was found a few times. The V and J genes are TRBV13 and TRBJ2-5; tentatively, D is TRBD2 (5 bases). V lost 5 bases and J 6 bases, leaving 16 bases between the germline ends. Germline loops: CDR1 PRHDT, CDR2 FYEKMQ (reference sequence). The CDR3 sequence is 14 residues long. CDR3 DNA sequence: TGTGCCAGCAGCCCCCCCGGACTCGGAAAGACCCAGTACTTC. Translated: CASSPPGLGKTQYF.

The sample holds many counts of this clonotype. The rearrangement links TRBV7-9 to TRBJ2-3; 13 bases match TRBD2. The CDR3 covers 18 residues. Per the germline V gene, CDR1 is SEHNR and CDR2 is FQNEAQ (reference sequence). V lost 5 bases, J lost 4 bases, and 12 bases stayed unmatched. CDR3 DNA: TGTGCCAGCAGCCGCGGGACTAGCGGGGATGCTGGTCCAGATACGCAGTATTTT. Translation gives CASSRGTSGDAGPDTQYF.

This clonotype came up a few times. The chain recombines TRBV3-1 with TRBJ1-4; D gene ambiguous. V gave up 2 bases and J gave up 7 bases, with 11 bases separating them. The germline gives CDR1 LGHDT, CDR2 YNNKEL (reference sequence). The CDR3 has 14 residues. As DNA, the CDR3 is TGTGCCAGCAGCCAACGGGTGTATAGTGAAAAACTGTTTTTT. This translates into CASSQRVYSEKLFF.

This clonotype showed up many times. The chain links TRBV19 to TRBJ2-1; 10 nucleotides match TRBD1. V lost 6 bases to trimming and J lost 2 bases; unmatched junction nucleotides: 1. Per germline, CDR1 LNHDA and CDR2 SQIVND (reference sequence). This CDR3 contains 14 residues. The CDR3 DNA follows: TGTGCCAGTAGCGGACAGGGGGCCTACAATGAGCAGTTCTTC. Its protein is CASSGQGAYNEQFF.

This clonotype was observed many times. This chain uses TRBV7-3 with TRBJ2-3, with D possibly TRBD1 on 5 matching bases. V dropped 5 bases and J dropped 2 bases, with 8 bases sitting between them. Germline V CDR1 and CDR2: SGHTA, FQGTGA. The CDR3 totals 13 residues. The chain's CDR3 is CASSPGATDTQYF. As DNA, the CDR3 is TGTGCCAGCAGCCCTGGGGCCACAGATACGCAGTATTTT.

At least ten counts were recorded for this clonotype. V gene TRBV7-2 combines with J gene TRBJ1-2; no clear D gene. The V gene lost 3 bases and the J gene lost 5 bases, with 7 bases spanning the gap. The CDR3 is made up of 12 amino acids. Germline CDR1 SGHTA, CDR2 FQGNSA. Here the CDR3 DNA reads TGTGCCAGCAGCTTCGACGAATATGGCTACACCTTC. Translation: CASSFDEYGYTF.

This clonotype was observed a few times. This sequence joins TRBV7-6 and TRBJ2-1; 12 nucleotides match TRBD2. Germline values: CDR1 SGHVS, CDR2 FNYEAQ. V shed 8 bases and J 9 bases; nucleotides not matched to a gene: 8. The length of the CDR3 is 14 residues. The CDR3 here is CASLGLAGRGEQFF. The CDR3, as DNA: TGTGCCAGCTTAGGACTAGCGGGACGGGGTGAGCAGTTCTTC.

In its sample, this clonotype was seen many times. The chain couples TRBV7-9 to TRBJ2-7; TRBD1 is a possible D gene (5 bases). V dropped 6 bases and J dropped 0 bases, with 12 bases sitting between them. CDR3 length: 14 amino acids. Germline lookup yields CDR1 SEHNR and CDR2 FQNEAQ (reference sequence). CDR3 coding DNA: TGTGCCAGCAGTGGGGCCCTCATCTCCTACGAGCAGTACTTC. It translates to CASSGALISYEQYF.

This clonotype was detected ten times or more. J is TRBJ2-1 and V is TRBV5-6; 8 bases agree with TRBD2. Germline CDR1 SGHDT, CDR2 YYEEEE. CDR3 size: 14 residues. The J segment lost 7 bases and the V segment lost 4 bases, leaving 7 bases of the junction unmatched. DNA of the CDR3: TGTGCCAGCAGCGAAGCGGGAGCGGGAAATGAGCAGTTCTTC. It yields the protein CASSEAGAGNEQFF.

This clonotype appeared many times. CDR3 loop: CASSVATGGRPDTQYF. For the CDR3, the DNA is TGTGCCAGCAGCGTAGCTACAGGGGGAAGGCCAGATACGCAGTATTTT. The chain joins TRBV9 to TRBJ2-3; 8 bases map to TRBD1. Germline V CDR1 and CDR2: SGDLS, YYNGEE. The CDR3 contains 16 residues. Losses at the gene ends were 0 bases for V and 4 bases for J; bases not matched to a gene: 7.